The text below deals with one T cell receptor beta chain. This clone occurred a few times. The specificity of this receptor is unknown. Base qualities are not recorded, but no much larger clone differs from it by a single base. The data were taken from a study of T cell repertoires in urothelial bladder cancer (dated by TCRdb to about 2019). Study-wide context: Of the roughly 12 resected lesions, three were clinically staged as cT0, three as cTa, three as cT1 and three as cT2 or greater. The study compared TCR repertoire clonality in bladder tumors with that in benign bladder inflammation. A total of around twelve patients who had bladder lesions and were undergoing transurethral resection were prospectively identified. Twelve resected bladder lesions, made up of urothelial carcinoma (UC+) and benign (UC-) specimens, were studied.

Bladder lesion specimens were obtained at transurethral resection and were stored at -80C. DNA was extracted from bladder specimens collected at transurethral resection. CDR3 length: 14 amino acids, cysteine to phenylalanine. Kept here is only the CDR3 DNA, which spans 42 bases and is read in frame from base 1. According to the germline V gene (reference sequence), CDR1 reads LNHDA and CDR2 reads SQIVND. The V and J ends are trimmed by 5 bases and 11 bases, leaving 16 bases between them. Results the study describes overall, beyond this receptor: In carcinoma specimens, one T-cell clone made up as much as 17% of infiltrating lymphocytes, versus over 1.5% in benign specimens. Urothelial carcinoma specimens had fewer T cells than benign specimens, with medians of approximately 5,000 and 26,000. A median tumor infiltrating lymphocyte percentage of 1.5% to 2% was observed in carcinoma specimens, compared with less than 15% in benign specimens.

The TCR beta chain CDR3 region was sequenced with the immunoSEQ assay. As for the authors' bioinformatics: For each specimen, T-cell fraction, clonal dominance and maximum TCR clone frequency were calculated. TCRdb obtained this table from immuneACCESS and retained in-frame rearrangements with V and J assigned. These tables miss some clones; where compared with another copy, unresolved V genes account for less than half of the shortfall, and the remainder is unexplained. V and J calls plus clone size are reproduced from that table; the DNA served to infer D and trimming. Across this sample there are about 500 clones, with around 71% seen only once. Roughly 20% of the sample rests with the top ten.

The TCR originated in a human donor with urothelial carcinoma. The material sequenced was tumor-infiltrating cells from bladder cancer. The sequence links TRBV19 to TRBJ1-6; TRBD1 could be the D gene, as 6 bases match. In nucleotide form, the sequence is TGTGCCAGTAGTGGAGGGACAATTTTGGCACCCCTCCACTTT. It codes for CASSGGTILAPLHF.